The 3 T cell receptor beta chains reported below all come from one sample, sequenced in a study of blood T cell repertoires in COVID-19. Repertoires were generated with immunoSEQ multiplex PCR, while TCRdb's copy carries only in-frame clones and drops some. The table includes tens of thousands of clones, approximately 86% detected once. Source material: peripheral blood. The receptor set was obtained from a human donor in a cohort sampled during active COVID-19.

This rearrangement joins TRBV24-1 to TRBJ2-6; a weak D match, TRBD1 (5 bases). The CDR3 runs 18 residues. Deletions cut 4 bases from V and 3 bases from J, with 18 bases between. Germline CDR1 reads KGHDR; CDR2 reads SFDVKD. The CDR3 sequence is CATSDARAENGGANVLTF. CDR3 coding DNA: TGTGCCACCAGTGACGCCAGGGCCGAGAATGGTGGGGCCAACGTCCTGACTTTC.

The rearrangement uses TRBV4-1 and TRBJ2-5, with a weak D call TRBD1 (6 bases). Trimming removed 4 bases from V and 2 bases from J, with 14 bases in between. This CDR3 is built from 15 residues. Germline CDR1 is MGHRA and CDR2 is YSYEKL. The chain's CDR3 is CASSRQQGGQETQYF. CDR3 coding DNA: TGCGCCAGCAGCCGGCAACAGGGTGGTCAAGAGACCCAGTACTTC.

This clone was observed once. The rearrangement links TRBV7-2 to TRBJ2-1; TRBD2 matches at 7 bases. The CDR3 covers 14 residues. Germline V gives CDR1 SGHTA, CDR2 FQGNSA. Trimming cost V 5 bases and J 5 bases; bases outside gene matches: 6. The CDR3 loop reads CASSQKTSHNEQFF. The DNA for the CDR3 is TGTGCCAGCAGCCAAAAGACTAGCCACAATGAGCAGTTCTTC.